Detailed here is one T cell receptor (beta chain). What it binds is unknown. Per the germline V gene, CDR1 is MNHNS and CDR2 is SASEGT. The CDR3 is 15 amino acids. J lost 5 bases, V lost 5 bases, and 9 bases had no gene match. The table came from immunoSEQ multiplex PCR; TCRdb's copy has only in-frame clones and leaves some out. The sample yields 50,000 to 65,000 clones, about 83% seen once. These data originate in a study of OX40 agonist ivuxolimab in advanced cancers. Study findings and constraints: The mean number of expanded clones was higher in CD8+ T cells than in CD4+.

This sequence originates from an adult with an advanced solid tumor such as melanoma, head and neck, liver or kidney cancer. The input for sequencing was CD4+ or CD8+ T cells sorted from blood, taken in a trial of the OX40 agonist ivuxolimab. The V call is TRBV6-1, the J call TRBJ1-1, with 9 bases that match TRBD1. As DNA, the CDR3 is TGTGCCAGCAGTTCCGGACAGGGGAGGGGAACTGAAGCTTTCTTT. This codes for CASSSGQGRGTEAFF.